In its sample, the clone carrying this T cell receptor beta chain was seen many times. The target antigen is unknown. This sample was taken from a study of early T cells in non-severe SARS-CoV-2 infection. Deletions cut 5 bases from V and 9 bases from J, with 22 bases between. The CDR3 is 15 residues long. The study's findings and limits: In VDJdb matching, anti-spike CD8 responses were favored while private and CD4 specificities went missing.

The library protocol tagged individual cDNA molecules with unique molecular identifiers. One entry per CDR3 protein results from TCRdb running MiXCR on the 5' RACE reads. The sample yields about 80,000 distinct CDR3 sequences, 9.5% to 15% seen once. What was sequenced was whole blood. This receptor was obtained from an adult who was a healthcare worker with PCR-confirmed SARS-CoV-2 infection or an uninfected control (not recorded which). The chain combines TRBV12-3 or TRBV12-4 with TRBJ1-2, with D perhaps TRBD1 (5 bases). The CDR3 nucleotides read TGTGCCAGCAGTCTGCTCGGTCCCGGGGGAAAGAGCTACACCTTC. Translating gives CASSLLGPGGKSYTF.